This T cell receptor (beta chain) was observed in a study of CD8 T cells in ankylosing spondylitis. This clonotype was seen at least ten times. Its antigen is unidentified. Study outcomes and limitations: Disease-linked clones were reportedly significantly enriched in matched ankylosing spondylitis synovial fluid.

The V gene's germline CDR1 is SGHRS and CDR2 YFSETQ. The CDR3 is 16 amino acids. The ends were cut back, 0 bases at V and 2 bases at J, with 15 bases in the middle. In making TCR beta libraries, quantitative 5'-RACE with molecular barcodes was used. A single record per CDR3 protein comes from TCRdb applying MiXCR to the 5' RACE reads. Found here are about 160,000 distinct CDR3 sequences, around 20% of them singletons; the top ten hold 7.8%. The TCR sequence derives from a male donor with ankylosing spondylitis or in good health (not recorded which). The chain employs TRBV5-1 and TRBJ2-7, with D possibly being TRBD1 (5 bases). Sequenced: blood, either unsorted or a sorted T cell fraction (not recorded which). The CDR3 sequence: CASSLAAGPSTYEQYF. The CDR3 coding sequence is TGCGCCAGCAGCTTGGCTGCAGGGCCCTCAACCTACGAGCAGTACTTC.